A single sample is the source of the 3 T cell receptor beta chains below, sequenced in a study of Graves' ophthalmopathy and Graves' hyperthyroidism. The authors amplified TCR beta CDR3 regions from RNA transcripts. The authors performed first-round RT-PCR with HTBI primers and then a second-round multiplex PCR. From the multiplex PCR reads, TCRdb called clonotypes with MiXCR, one entry per CDR3 protein. Among almost 400,000 distinct CDR3 sequences listed, around 20% were seen once. The sequenced sample was peripheral blood. These receptor sequences come from a woman between 18 and 29 years old with Graves' ophthalmopathy.

In this sample, this clonotype turned up many times. The chain employs TRBV14 and TRBJ1-6, with D perhaps matching TRBD1 (5 bases). In germline, CDR1 is SGHDN, CDR2 FVKESK. The ends were cut back, 4 bases at V and 7 bases at J, with 11 bases in the middle. This CDR3 region has 14 residues. For the CDR3, the DNA is TGTGCCAGCAGCCTCGACAGCTTCAATTCACCCCTCCACTTT. Translation: CASSLDSFNSPLHF.

This clonotype was observed many times. The V gene is TRBV19, the J gene TRBJ1-2, with TRBD1 matching 8 bases. CDR3 length: 13 residues. Trimming at V came to 8 bases and at J to 8 bases, leaving 10 bases not matched to a gene. Germline V gene data show CDR1 as LNHDA and CDR2 as SQIVND (reference sequence). The CDR3 spells CASFRGQGGGYTF. CDR3 in DNA: TGTGCCAGTTTCCGAGGACAGGGAGGAGGCTACACCTTC. The variable domain in full, with the rest retrieved from reference TRBV19 and TRBJ1-2, is DGGITQSPKYLFRKEGQNVTLSCEQNLNHDAMYWYRQDPGQGLRLIYYSQIVNDFQKGDIAEGYSVSREKKESFPLTVTSAQKNPTAFYLCASFRGQGGGYTFGSGTRLTVV.

This clonotype was recorded many times. V gene TRBV5-6 combines with J gene TRBJ1-5; possible D gene TRBD1, 5 bases. CDR3 length equals 15 residues. Germline CDR1 is SGHDT and CDR2 is YYEEEE. The germline V and J ends were trimmed by 4 bases and 6 bases, with 17 bases remaining between them. As DNA, the CDR3 is TGTGCCAGCAGCCCGGATGGGGGGATACCTCAGCCCCAGCATTTT. As protein: CASSPDGGIPQPQHF.